These 20 T cell receptor beta chains share one sample of origin, sequenced in a study of T cells in Graves' hyperthyroidism and ophthalmopathy. Researchers amplified the TCR beta CDR3 regions from RNA transcripts. When the TCR CDR3 underwent first-round RT-PCR, the HTBI primer set was used. TCRdb itself ran the multiplex PCR reads through MiXCR, one entry per CDR3 protein. The sample holds fewer than 450,000 distinct CDR3 sequences; around 20% are singletons and the top ten take 35% to 50%. The sample consisted of blood. Source of these receptors: a man in his late teens or twenties with Graves' ophthalmopathy.

Ten or more counts support this clonotype. J is TRBJ2-3 and V is TRBV12-3 or TRBV12-4; D call uncertain. Between the trimmed V and J ends, which lost 4 bases and 6 bases, there was a span of 8 bases. The CDR3 consists of 12 residues. CDR3 region: CASSSMGDTQYF. In nucleotides, the CDR3 is TGTGCCAGCAGTTCGATGGGGGATACGCAGTATTTT.

Ten or more counts support this clonotype. The chain has TRBV11-2 and TRBJ2-3, with 7 positions matching TRBD2. V shed 5 bases and J 3 bases; nucleotides not matched to a gene: 11. The CDR3 has 16 residues. Germline assignment: CDR1 SGHAT and CDR2 FQNNGV. CDR3 in amino acids: CASSSFIGGSTDTQYF. The DNA for the CDR3 is TGTGCCAGCAGCAGCTTCATCGGGGGGAGTACAGATACGCAGTATTTT.

In its sample, this clonotype was seen a few times. V is TRBV5-4 and J is TRBJ2-5; D may be TRBD1 (5 bases). Trimming removed 6 bases from V and 5 bases from J, with 14 bases in between. Germline assignment: CDR1 SGHNT and CDR2 YYREEE (reference sequence). The CDR3 extends over 13 amino acids. For the CDR3, the DNA is TGTGCCAGCACCGAGACAGTCGGGGAGACCCAGTACTTC. This translates into CASTETVGETQYF.

This clonotype was counted at least ten times. The CDR3 region is CASSFDRVRAFF. The CDR3 DNA sequence: TGCGCCAGCAGCTTCGACAGGGTTCGAGCTTTCTTT. The rearrangement joins TRBV5-1 to TRBJ1-1; 7 nucleotides agree with TRBD1. The J segment lost 10 bases and the V segment lost 2 bases, leaving 5 bases of the junction unmatched. Germline V gene sequence: CDR1 SGHRS, CDR2 YFSETQ. This CDR3 has 12 residues.

This clonotype has ten or more counts. The chain recombines TRBV9 with TRBJ2-7; D unresolved. The CDR3 consists of 17 residues. Trimming cost V 4 bases and J 0 bases, with 20 bases left between them. CDR1 and CDR2 from the germline V gene are SGDLS and YYNGEE. CDR3 DNA sequence: TGTGCCAGCAGCCCCCTGATTGACGGTCCGGCCTCCTACGAGCAGTACTTC. Its protein product is CASSPLIDGPASYEQYF.

The chain has TRBV7-9 and TRBJ1-1; 9 bases align to TRBD1. The CDR3 runs 14 residues. Trimming removed 6 bases from V and 5 bases from J; junction bases left unmatched: 7. CDR1 and CDR2 from the germline V gene are SEHNR and FQNEAQ (reference sequence). CDR3 amino acids: CASRPGTGTTEAFF. Here the CDR3 DNA reads TGTGCCAGCAGACCCGGGACAGGGACTACTGAAGCTTTCTTT.

The chain employs TRBV7-7 and TRBJ2-5, with no clear D. Germline-derived CDR1 and CDR2 are SSHAT and FNYEAQ (reference sequence). V was trimmed by 3 bases and J by 0 bases, leaving 11 bases between them. This CDR3 spans 15 amino acids. CDR3 loop: CASSFSLTNQETQYF. CDR3 in DNA: TGTGCCAGCAGCTTCTCCCTTACAAACCAAGAGACCCAGTACTTC. The full variable domain, in which reference TRBV7-7 and TRBJ2-5 provide the parts outside the CDR3, is GAGVSQSPRYKVTKRGQDVTLRCDPISSHATLYWYQQALGQGPEFLTYFNYEAQPDKSGLPSDRFSAERPEGSISTLTIQRTEQRDSAMYRCASSFSLTNQETQYFGPGTRLLVL.

This clonotype was seen only a few times. The rearrangement links TRBV7-8 to TRBJ1-3, with 9 bases that match TRBD1. Looked up from germline, CDR1 is SGHVS and CDR2 is FQNEAQ. This CDR3 contains 14 residues. Germline trimming cut 1 base from V and 9 bases from J; bases unmatched to any gene: 4. The CDR3 DNA reads TGTGCCAGCAGCTTAGGACAGGGGGGGAGCACCATATATTTT. It yields the protein CASSLGQGGSTIYF.

This clonotype was observed at least ten times. The V and J genes are TRBV24-1 and TRBJ2-1; 8 bases align to TRBD1. The V segment lost 9 bases and the J segment 4 bases; nucleotides outside the gene matches: 10. The CDR3 has 15 residues. Germline V gene data show CDR1 as KGHDR and CDR2 as SFDVKD. In nucleotides, the CDR3 is TGTGCCACCTCCCAGGCGGGACAGGAATACAATGAGCAGTTCTTC. Amino acid sequence: CATSQAGQEYNEQFF.

This clonotype showed up just a few times. The J gene is TRBJ1-2, the V gene TRBV6-1; no clear D. Trimming left V 1 base short and J 4 bases short, with 16 bases between. The CDR3 is 16 residues long. Germline loops: CDR1 MNHNS, CDR2 SASEGT. The CDR3 nucleotides are TGTGCCAGCAGTGAAGAGCCCGCCGGCCCATTCTATGGCTACACCTTC. Translated, it gives CASSEEPAGPFYGYTF.

The gene calls are TRBV14 and TRBJ1-2; 8 bases agree with TRBD1. Germline V gene lookup returns CDR1 SGHDN and CDR2 FVKESK. The CDR3 is 13 residues long. The junction had 8 bases not matched to a gene; V was cut back by 4 bases and J by 10 bases. The CDR3 spells CASSRGQGENYTF. DNA of the CDR3: TGTGCCAGCAGCCGTGGACAGGGCGAGAACTACACCTTC.

At least ten counts were recorded for this clonotype. The J gene is TRBJ2-6, the V gene TRBV15, with TRBD1 identical over 7 bases. Germline V lookup: CDR1 LNHNV, CDR2 YYDKDF (reference sequence). V lost 0 bases and J lost 4; bases outside the gene matches: 9. CDR3 length: 18 residues. The DNA for the CDR3 is TGTGCCACCAGCAGAGATAGGCTACAGGGGAACGGGGCCAACGTCCTGACTTTC. It specifies CATSRDRLQGNGANVLTF.

This clonotype showed up many times. The chain carries TRBV20-1 and TRBJ2-3; D gene unclear. CDR3 length: 12 amino acids. V was pared by 2 bases and J by 5 bases, with 8 bases between. Germline CDR1 and CDR2: DFQATT and SNEGSKA (reference sequence). The CDR3 nucleotides read TGCAGTGCTAGACAGATTCTAGATACGCAGTATTTT. This translates into CSARQILDTQYF.

This clonotype has ten or more counts. This rearrangement joins TRBV3-1 to TRBJ2-3, with D tentatively TRBD1 or TRBD2 (7 bases each). Germline V CDR1 and CDR2: LGHDT, YNNKEL (reference sequence). Trimming stripped 7 bases from V and 0 bases from J, with 14 bases between. This CDR3 region has 15 residues. The CDR3 bases are TGTGCCAGCACCCAGGGGGGGACTAGCACAGATACGCAGTATTTT. This translates into CASTQGGTSTDTQYF.

This clonotype was recorded a few times. The rearrangement links TRBV6-1 to TRBJ1-1, with a weak D call TRBD1 (5 bases). Deletions cut 6 bases from V and 0 bases from J, with 11 bases between. The V gene's germline CDR1 is MNHNS and CDR2 SASEGT. The CDR3 totals 14 residues. The CDR3 here is CASRGGVMNTEAFF. The CDR3, as DNA: TGTGCCAGCAGGGGGGGAGTGATGAACACTGAAGCTTTCTTT.

There are many counts of this clonotype. The J gene is TRBJ2-2, the V gene TRBV12-3 or TRBV12-4; tentatively, D is TRBD1 (6 bases). This CDR3 contains 13 residues. Trimming cost V 8 bases and J 6 bases, with 13 bases left between them. The CDR3 region has the DNA TGTGCCAGCTCGGTCCAGGGGTCCGGGGAGCTGTTTTTT. Its protein is CASSVQGSGELFF.

This clonotype was picked up many times. The chain joins TRBV18 to TRBJ2-5, with 10 bases matching TRBD1. CDR3 length equals 15 residues. J lost 4 bases, V lost 3 bases, and 5 bases had no gene match. Germline V gives CDR1 KGHSH, CDR2 LQKENI. Written as DNA, the CDR3 is TGTGCCAGCTCACCGACAGGGGGCTGGGGAGAGACCCAGTACTTC. This encodes CASSPTGGWGETQYF.

This clonotype has only a few counts. The V gene is TRBV7-3, the J gene TRBJ2-7; D might be TRBD2 (5 bases). The germline V gene has CDR1 SGHTA and CDR2 FQGTGA. V lost 5 bases and J 3 bases, leaving 17 bases between the germline ends. The CDR3 has 15 amino acids. CDR3 coding DNA: TGTGCCAGCAGCCCTACCGAGGGTGGGGTCTACGAGCAGTACTTC. This translates into CASSPTEGGVYEQYF.

This clonotype was found once. The chain recombines TRBV12-3 or TRBV12-4 with TRBJ2-2; a possible D gene is TRBD2 (6 bases). There are 15 residues in the CDR3. The V end was cut by 4 bases, the J end by 4 bases, with 13 bases between. The CDR3 here is CASSYRDFSTGELFF. CDR3 DNA: TGTGCCAGCAGTTACCGGGACTTCTCCACCGGGGAGCTGTTTTTT.

This chain joins TRBV7-6 and TRBJ2-5, with 11 bases lining up with TRBD2. In germline, CDR1 is SGHVS, CDR2 FNYEAQ. V dropped 6 bases and J dropped 5; count of bases not matched to a gene: 8. This CDR3 spans 15 amino acids. CDR3 coding DNA: TGTGCCAGCAGACAAACTAGCGGGGGTACGGAGACCCAGTACTTC. It codes for CASRQTSGGTETQYF. The full variable domain, rest sourced from reference TRBV7-6 and TRBJ2-5, is GAGVSQSPRYKVTKRGQDVALRCDPISGHVSLYWYRQALGQGPEFLTYFNYEAQQDKSGLPNDRFSAERPEGSISTLTIQRTEQRDSAMYRCASRQTSGGTETQYFGPGTRLLVL.